Presented here are 6 T cell receptor beta chains from one specimen sequenced in a study of CD8 T cells in ankylosing spondylitis. Study observations and caveats: Seemingly distinctive of ankylosing spondylitis blood was a TCR beta motif formed by eight highly homologous variants.

Antigen specificity for these receptors is unknown. Using its own MiXCR run on the 5' RACE reads, TCRdb lists one record per CDR3 protein. Found here are about 220,000 distinct CDR3 sequences, approximately 7.4% of them singletons; the top ten hold 14%. Input material: blood, either unsorted or a sorted T cell fraction (not recorded which). Receptor source: a male donor with ankylosing spondylitis.

This clonotype was seen repeatedly, ten times or more. This chain joins TRBV3-1 and TRBJ2-2, with a tentative D call TRBD1 (5 bases). V was cut by 1 base and J by 2 bases, with 11 bases left in between. The CDR3 has 16 residues. Germline V gene data show CDR1 as LGHDT and CDR2 as YNNKEL (reference sequence). The CDR3 nucleotides read TGTGCCAGCAGCCAAGGGTCGACAGTAAACACCGGGGAGCTGTTTTTT. Translated: CASSQGSTVNTGELFF.

This clonotype has a count of ten or more. The genes are TRBV12-3 or TRBV12-4 and TRBJ2-3, with 7 positions matching TRBD2. The CDR3 runs to 15 residues. With V trimmed by 3 bases and J by 3 bases, 6 bases remained unmatched. This CDR3 is CASSLRLADTDTQYF. CDR3 nucleotides: TGTGCCAGCAGTTTGCGTCTAGCGGATACAGATACGCAGTATTTT.

This clonotype was seen many times. V gene TRBV5-1 combines with J gene TRBJ2-7; weak D call: TRBD2 (7 bases). The CDR3 loop spans 15 amino acids. From germline, CDR1 is SGHRS and CDR2 YFSETQ. V was clipped by 0 bases and J by 3 bases, with 13 bases between them. CDR3 amino acids: CASSLGGGHVYEQYF. The CDR3 DNA sequence: TGCGCCAGCAGCTTGGGCGGGGGCCACGTCTACGAGCAGTACTTC.

In this sample, this clonotype turned up many times. The chain is built from TRBV14 and TRBJ2-1, with D unresolved. The V end was cut by 1 base, the J end by 8 bases, with 12 bases between. CDR3 size: 14 residues. CDR1 and CDR2 from the germline V gene are SGHDN and FVKESK. The CDR3 DNA is TGTGCCAGCAGCCAAGTTCTTGTGGTGGATGAGCAGTTCTTC. This gives the protein CASSQVLVVDEQFF. Complete variable domain (other parts from reference TRBV14 and TRBJ2-1): EAGVTQFPSHSVIEKGQTVTLRCDPISGHDNLYWYRRVMGKEIKFLLHFVKESKQDESGMPNNRFLAERTGGTYSTLKVQPAELEDSGVYFCASSQVLVVDEQFFGPGTRLTVL.

This clonotype was observed many times. The CDR3 coding sequence is TGTGCCAGCAGCTTGACTGGGACTAGCGAGCAGTACTTC. Its translation: CASSLTGTSEQYF. The chain couples TRBV7-8 to TRBJ2-7; 8 bases agree with TRBD2. Germline V gene sequence: CDR1 SGHVS, CDR2 FQNEAQ. V shed 3 bases, J shed 6 bases, and the junction held 4 bases outside the gene matches. The CDR3 runs 13 residues.

The table lists this clonotype with many counts. The CDR3 DNA is TGTGCCAGCAGTGCCCGTTCGAGGGGCGCCGATCGGGTATACAATGAGCAGTTCTTC. It translates to CASSARSRGADRVYNEQFF. V and J are TRBV12-3 or TRBV12-4 and TRBJ2-1, with D perhaps being TRBD1 or TRBD2 (5 bases each). The CDR3 is 19 amino acids. V was clipped by 5 bases and J by 4 bases, with 27 bases between them.